A selection of T cell receptor beta chains follows, all from one sample in a study of T cell responses to AZD1222 COVID-19 vaccine. The data were produced by immunoSEQ multiplex PCR, yet TCRdb's version contains in-frame clones alone and is incomplete. The profile shows 100,000 to 150,000 clones, around 94% of them singletons. The source material was peripheral blood, sampled on day 0 of AZD1222 vaccination. All receptors come from an adult in good health. The CDR3 runs from the conserved cysteine through the conserved F or W. The order of the fields is V gene, D gene, clone size, J gene, CDR3 protein, CDR3 DNA. D genes are given only for firm matches. Rows give clone size only sometimes, using once, few, many, or a class for an expanded clone.

V: TRBV15; D: TRBD1; size: NA; J: TRBJ2-3; CDR3: CATSRLGQGVGDTQYF; DNA: TGTGCCACCAGCAGATTGGGACAGGGGGTGGGAGATACGCAGTATTTT
V: TRBV11-2; D: TRBD1; size: NA; J: TRBJ2-7; CDR3: CASSPLTGKQVYEQYF; DNA: TGTGCCAGCAGCCCTCTGACAGGGAAACAAGTCTACGAGCAGTACTTC
V: TRBV7-9; D: TRBD2; size: once; J: TRBJ2-7; CDR3: CASSSVRGTSDYYEQYF; DNA: TGTGCCAGCAGCTCAGTCCGCGGGACTAGCGACTACTACGAGCAGTACTTC
V: TRBV20-1; D: NA; size: once; J: TRBJ2-1; CDR3: CSASSYRDGFNEQFF; DNA: TGCAGTGCTAGTTCCTACCGGGACGGATTCAATGAGCAGTTCTTC
V: TRBV12-3/TRBV12-4; D: NA; size: NA; J: TRBJ2-5; CDR3: CASSLAGAETQYF; DNA: TGTGCCAGCAGTTTAGCGGGGGCAGAGACCCAGTACTTC
V: TRBV10-3; D: TRBD1; size: NA; J: TRBJ1-2; CDR3: CANRQGAGGYTF; DNA: TGTGCCAACAGACAGGGGGCAGGTGGCTACACCTTC
V: TRBV15; D: NA; size: NA; J: TRBJ2-1; CDR3: CATSPRDYEQFF; DNA: TGTGCCACCAGCCCCAGGGACTATGAGCAGTTCTTC
V: TRBV4-2; D: TRBD2; size: NA; J: TRBJ2-7; CDR3: CASSRTLAGGFDEQYF; DNA: TGTGCCAGCAGCCGCACGCTAGCGGGAGGTTTCGACGAGCAGTACTTC
V: TRBV10-3; D: TRBD1; size: NA; J: TRBJ2-7; CDR3: CAISELPDRSSYEQYF; DNA: TGTGCCATCAGTGAGCTCCCGGACAGGAGCTCCTACGAGCAGTACTTC
V: TRBV5-6; D: TRBD1; size: NA; J: TRBJ2-7; CDR3: CASSPGQGNYEQYF; DNA: TGTGCCAGCAGCCCGGGACAGGGAAACTACGAGCAGTACTTC
V: TRBV2; D: NA; size: NA; J: TRBJ2-5; CDR3: CASSSQTGKETQYF; DNA: TGTGCCAGCAGTTCACAGACAGGCAAAGAGACCCAGTACTTC
V: TRBV28; D: NA; size: NA; J: TRBJ2-7; CDR3: CASSTSYEQYF; DNA: TGTGCCAGCAGTACATCGTACGAGCAGTACTTC
V: TRBV15; D: NA; size: NA; J: TRBJ1-5; CDR3: CATSRGEDLRPQHF; DNA: TGTGCCACCAGCAGAGGGGAAGACCTTCGGCCCCAGCATTTT
V: TRBV20-1; D: NA; size: NA; J: TRBJ1-2; CDR3: CSAWGVYGYTF; DNA: TGCAGTGCCTGGGGGGTCTATGGCTACACCTTC
V: TRBV11-3; D: TRBD1; size: few; J: TRBJ2-1; CDR3: CASSETGGAYSEQFF; DNA: TGTGCCAGCAGCGAGACAGGGGGCGCATACTCTGAGCAGTTCTTC
V: TRBV12-3/TRBV12-4; D: TRBD2; size: NA; J: TRBJ2-2; CDR3: CASTQGLAGMFF; DNA: TGTGCCAGCACTCAGGGACTAGCGGGAATGTTTTTT
V: TRBV4-2; D: NA; size: few; J: TRBJ2-7; CDR3: CASSQDSRETYEQYF; DNA: TGTGCCAGCAGCCAAGATTCCAGAGAAACCTACGAGCAGTACTTC
V: TRBV19; D: TRBD2; size: NA; J: TRBJ2-3; CDR3: CASSIVLLSGKTDTQYF; DNA: TGTGCCAGTAGTATAGTTCTCTTGAGCGGGAAAACAGATACGCAGTATTTT
V: TRBV27; D: NA; size: NA; J: TRBJ1-1; CDR3: CASSRGPGGREWTEAFF; DNA: TGTGCCAGCAGTCGGGGACCGGGGGGCCGTGAATGGACTGAAGCTTTCTTT
V: TRBV7-2; D: NA; size: NA; J: TRBJ2-2; CDR3: CASTRDSYTGELFF; DNA: TGTGCCAGCACTCGGGACTCCTACACCGGGGAGCTGTTTTTT
V: TRBV11-2; D: TRBD2; size: NA; J: TRBJ2-7; CDR3: CASSDRSALGGGRYEQYF; DNA: TGTGCCAGCAGCGATAGATCGGCTCTCGGGGGGGGACGCTACGAGCAGTACTTC
V: TRBV11-2; D: NA; size: NA; J: TRBJ1-2; CDR3: CASSLEPIRYGYTF; DNA: TGTGCCAGCAGCTTGGAACCGATTAGGTATGGCTACACCTTC
V: TRBV6-5; D: TRBD2; size: NA; J: TRBJ2-3; CDR3: CASRFLADYTDTQYF; DNA: TGTGCCAGCAGATTTCTAGCGGACTACACAGATACGCAGTATTTT
V: TRBV6-6; D: NA; size: NA; J: TRBJ2-7; CDR3: CASSYVQLYEQYF; DNA: TGTGCCAGCAGTTACGTTCAGCTCTACGAGCAGTACTTC
V: TRBV19; D: TRBD1; size: NA; J: TRBJ2-6; CDR3: CAIAPGTGGKGANVLTF; DNA: TGTGCCATTGCCCCCGGGACAGGGGGGAAAGGGGCCAACGTCCTGACTTTC
V: TRBV28; D: TRBD1; size: NA; J: TRBJ1-1; CDR3: CASSSPTGMGTEAFF; DNA: TGTGCCAGCAGTTCCCCGACAGGGATGGGGACTGAAGCTTTCTTT
V: TRBV10-3; D: NA; size: NA; J: TRBJ1-1; CDR3: CAIRGGREDLNTEAFF; DNA: TGTGCCATCAGAGGTGGACGGGAGGATTTGAACACTGAAGCTTTCTTT
V: TRBV2; D: TRBD2; size: NA; J: TRBJ2-2; CDR3: CASSATGLVGNTGELFF; DNA: TGTGCCAGCAGTGCAACCGGACTAGTGGGTAACACCGGGGAGCTGTTTTTT
V: TRBV4-1; D: TRBD2; size: NA; J: TRBJ2-3; CDR3: CASSQNLAGEGDTQYF; DNA: TGCGCCAGCAGCCAGAACCTAGCGGGAGAGGGGGATACGCAGTATTTT